This T cell receptor beta chain was obtained from a study of T cell repertoires in cytomegalovirus infection. In the study overall: Recently identified HLA-C-restricted and well-studied HLA-B-restricted CMV epitopes were used. It can be stated that public TCR beta signatures indicated CMV infection as well as a matching HLA type.

TCRdb called the reads again in MiXCR, with one record for every CDR3 protein. The sample consists of 250,000 to 400,000 distinct CDR3 sequences, 20% to 25% of them appearing once. General study points: Summed public TCR beta family frequency identified CMV carriers bearing the relevant HLA. Dominating the ex vivo response were TCR beta clonotypes that were CMV-specific and HLA-C-restricted.

This clonotype was detected a few times. Its specificity is not known. This clonotype originated in a human donor in good health (CMV status not recorded). Some clones in this sample may be carry-over from other donors' samples. The sequences come from cultured PBMCs, collected from culture after CMV antigen stimulation.

CDR3 DNA: TGTGCCAGCAGCCCAGGACCTGGATATGGCTACACCTTC. Translation: CASSPGPGYGYTF. The gene calls are TRBV3-1 and TRBJ1-2, with D hard to call. The CDR3 sequence is 13 residues long. Trimming left V 4 bases short and J 5 bases short, with 11 bases between. CDR1 is LGHDT, CDR2 YNNKEL, per germline (reference sequence).